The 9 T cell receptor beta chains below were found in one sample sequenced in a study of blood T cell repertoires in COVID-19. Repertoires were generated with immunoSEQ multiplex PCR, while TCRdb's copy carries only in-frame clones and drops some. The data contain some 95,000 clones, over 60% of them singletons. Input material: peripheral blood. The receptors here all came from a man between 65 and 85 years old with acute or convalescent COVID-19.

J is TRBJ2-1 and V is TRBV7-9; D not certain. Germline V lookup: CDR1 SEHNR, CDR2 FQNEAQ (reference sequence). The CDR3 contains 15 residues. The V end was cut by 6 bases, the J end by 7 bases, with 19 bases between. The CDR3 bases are TGTGCCAGCAGGCGTCTCCTAGATCTTGCGAATGAGCAGTTCTTC. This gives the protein CASRRLLDLANEQFF.

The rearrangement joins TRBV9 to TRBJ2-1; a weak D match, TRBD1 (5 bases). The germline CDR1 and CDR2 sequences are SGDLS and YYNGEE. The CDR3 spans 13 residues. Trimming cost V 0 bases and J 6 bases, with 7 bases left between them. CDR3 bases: TGTGCCAGCAGCGTAGGCAGGGCCAATGAGCAGTTCTTC. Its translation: CASSVGRANEQFF.

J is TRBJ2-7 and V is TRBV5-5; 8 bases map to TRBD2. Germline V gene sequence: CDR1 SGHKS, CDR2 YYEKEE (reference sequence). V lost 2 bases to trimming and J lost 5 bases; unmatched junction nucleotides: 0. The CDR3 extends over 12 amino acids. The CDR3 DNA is TGTGCCAGCAGCTTCGGGGGGGACGAGCAGTACTTC. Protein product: CASSFGGDEQYF.

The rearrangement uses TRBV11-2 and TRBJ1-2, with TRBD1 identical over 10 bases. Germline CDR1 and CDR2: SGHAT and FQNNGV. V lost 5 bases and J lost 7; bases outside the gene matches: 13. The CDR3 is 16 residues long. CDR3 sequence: CASSPYRTGGSGGYTF. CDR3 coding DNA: TGTGCCAGCAGCCCTTATCGGACAGGGGGTAGCGGTGGCTACACCTTC.

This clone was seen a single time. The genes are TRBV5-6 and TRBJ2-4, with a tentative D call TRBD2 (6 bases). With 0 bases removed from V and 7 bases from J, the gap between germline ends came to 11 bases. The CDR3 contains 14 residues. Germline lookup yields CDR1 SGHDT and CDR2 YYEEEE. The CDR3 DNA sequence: TGTGCCAGCAGCTTGGGGGGCGCGGGGAACATTCAGTACTTC. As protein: CASSLGGAGNIQYF.

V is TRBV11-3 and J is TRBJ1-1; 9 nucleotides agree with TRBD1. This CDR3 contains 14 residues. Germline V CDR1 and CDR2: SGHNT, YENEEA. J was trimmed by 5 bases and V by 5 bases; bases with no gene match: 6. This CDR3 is CASSLTGGETEAFF. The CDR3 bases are TGTGCCAGCAGCCTGACAGGGGGGGAGACTGAAGCTTTCTTT.

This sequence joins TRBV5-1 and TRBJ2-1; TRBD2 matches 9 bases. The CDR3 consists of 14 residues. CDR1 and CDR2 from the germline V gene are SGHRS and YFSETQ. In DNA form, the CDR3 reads TGCTCCTCGACTAGCGGTCAATCCTACAATGAGCAGTTCTTC. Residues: CSSTSGQSYNEQFF.

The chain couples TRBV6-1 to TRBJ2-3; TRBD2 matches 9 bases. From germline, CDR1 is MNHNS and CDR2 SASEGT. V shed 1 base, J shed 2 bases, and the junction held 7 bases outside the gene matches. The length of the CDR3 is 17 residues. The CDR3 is CASSEGGLAGYTDTQYF. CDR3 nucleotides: TGTGCCAGCAGTGAAGGAGGGCTAGCGGGGTACACAGATACGCAGTATTTT.

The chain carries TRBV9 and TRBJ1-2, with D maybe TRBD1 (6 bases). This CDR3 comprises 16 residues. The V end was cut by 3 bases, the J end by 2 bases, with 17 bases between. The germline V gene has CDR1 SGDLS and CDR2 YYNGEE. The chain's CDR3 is CASSDYPRTENYGYTF. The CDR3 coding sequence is TGTGCCAGCAGCGATTACCCTAGGACAGAAAACTATGGCTACACCTTC.